This T cell receptor (beta chain) comes out of a study of regulatory T cells in long-lasting Graves disease (dated by TCRdb to the early 2020s). For the wider study: Antithyroid drugs had been taken for less than 3 months by newly diagnosed Graves' disease patients. Patients with persistent Graves' disease were compared with patients with newly diagnosed Graves' disease using TCR sequencing and RNA sequencing of peripheral blood. The study took place in China and was registered as a clinical trial. A total of around 35 samples underwent TCR sequencing: approximately 13 from persistent and around 20 from newly diagnosed Graves' disease patients.

The protocol used for the library was multiplex PCR. Sequencer: Illumina HiSeq 4000. CDR3 regions were amplified by Arm-PCR with iRepertoire HTBI primers to construct TCR beta libraries. Before sequencing, the PCR products underwent gel purification. The study's own analysis went as follows. A total of some 60 TRBV and 14 TRBJ segments were identified across samples and were used for gene usage analysis of CDR3 amino acid clonotypes. COPE and FqMerger were used to merge the filtered high-quality paired reads into contigs. Contigs were aligned with BLAST to IMGT TRBV, TRBD and TRBJ reference genes, and CDR3 was defined per IMGT. Any clonotype with a frequency above 0.1% was classified as a highly expanded clone. Repertoire diversity was measured by Shannon entropy, and V-J evenness by the Gini coefficient. Clonotypes shared by more than one individual were considered public. The public reads were reprocessed in TCRdb via fastp at Q25 and MiXCR, keeping in-frame beta chains. For every CDR3 protein sequence, its rows merge into one entry that carries the most common genes and DNA. TCRdb's processing, not the study's, gives the V and J calls here. This sample holds 530,000 or so distinct CDR3 sequences; 15% to 20% were observed only once. Clones ranked in the top ten supply 12% of the sample.

The label giving this sample's time point can be read as: newly diagnosed GD, antithyroid drugs for less than 3 months. For both TCR sequencing and RNA sequencing, RNA was extracted from PBMCs using TRIzol. The diagnosis of Graves' disease was made according to American Thyroid Association guidelines. Patients for the study were recruited at an endocrinology department in Xi'an, China. From each patient, about 9.7 milliliters of peripheral blood was collected into an EDTA anticoagulant tube. Ficoll Paque Plus density gradient separation was used to isolate PBMCs, and no additional T cell sorting was done. An Agilent 2100 Bioanalyzer and agarose gel were used to check RNA quality, while a NanoDrop 2000 measured RNA concentration. What the work shows at the level of the full study, not this receptor alone: Lower TCR Shannon entropy and fewer highly expanded clones were observed in persistent Graves' disease patients than in newly diagnosed patients, which suggested clonal expansion. Preferential use of TRBV28, TRBJ1-2 and TRBJ2-5 was observed in persistent disease, whereas TRBV20-1 and TRBJ2-1 were favored in newly diagnosed disease. A larger number of public clonotypes was shared among persistent patients (fewer than 3,000) than among newly diagnosed patients (around 890). Because the primary lesion, thyroid tissue, could not be accessed, the study looked at peripheral blood alone. As a limitation, the authors acknowledged that the small sample size may reduce accuracy. Sequencing and analysis were restricted to the TCR beta chain.

CDR1 is given as WSHSY and CDR2 as SAAADI, both from the germline V gene. Its CDR3 holds 14 amino acids, cysteine through phenylalanine. Only CDR3 DNA remains: 42 bases, in frame from the first base. V sheds 7 bases and J sheds 2 bases, leaving 14 bases between their ends. This clonotype was picked up many times. Its antigen specificity is not known. It has no much larger one-base neighbor in the sample; base qualities were not kept. The same sample was also studied in work on T cells in Graves' hyperthyroidism and ophthalmopathy. The second study also describes: Stable Graves' hyperthyroidism was defined as the absence of progression to ophthalmopathy over 18 months of follow-up. Hyperthyroidism patients were newly diagnosed, with disease duration under 2 months, and aged 18 to 65 years. Patients with uncontrolled infections, other autoimmune diseases, pregnancy or lactation were excluded. Clinical symptoms, serum thyroxine and TRAb, thyroid ultrasound, and orbital computed tomography formed the basis for the diagnoses. A first-round RT-PCR of the TCR CDR3 used the HTBI primer set with the Qiagen OneStep RT-PCR kit. Most expanded thyroid clonotypes (frequency above 0.001) were also found in blood, which suggests that blood repertoires may mirror thyroid immune responses. Ophthalmopathy was separated from stable hyperthyroidism by a 13 V-J signature model, with 85% to 90% sensitivity and roughly 84% specificity obtained in cross-validation and 80%/75% obtained in testing. During validation, the model predicted progression to ophthalmopathy a median of roughly 7.1 months ahead of onset, with more than 55% sensitivity and 72.22% specificity. A discovery cohort of about 100 patients, approximately 45 with Graves' ophthalmopathy and about 58 with stable Graves' hyperthyroidism, was used to find distinguishing TCR V-J signatures. An independent validation cohort of around 20 hyperthyroidism patients and about 15 patients who later progressed to ophthalmopathy tested prospective prediction of ophthalmopathy. The roughly 90 discovery patients were divided at random into training and test sets in a 7:3 ratio. In addition, the study compared T-cell repertoires in thyroid tissue and in blood from six Graves' hyperthyroidism patients. After blood sampling, hyperthyroidism patients were treated with methimazole at a starting dose of 30 mg daily, and ophthalmopathy patients were treated with high-dose intravenous methylprednisolone. Libraries were constructed in a second round of multiplex PCR, after which size selection and purification were performed. Libraries were sequenced paired-end with 100 bp reads on an Illumina HiSeq2000. SOAPnuke was used to process the raw data, with reads discarded if the reads contained adapters or uncalled bases, had a mean Phred below 15, or lacked an exact constant-primer or identifier match. COPE v1.2.5 was used to merge the high-quality paired reads, and each unique nucleotide sequence was defined as a clonotype. MiTCR v1.1 was used to align clonotypes to the IMGT TRBV, TRBD and TRBJ reference segments. The analysis included only V-J combinations with a frequency above 0.0001, which together covered around 99% of the repertoires. The TCS score was defined as F50 (clonal expansion) divided by E x V (chaos), with BLOSUM62-based TCRdist calculated between CDR3 peptides within each V-J. Welch's t-statistics and random forest reduced just over 500 V-J features to 13, which were used in a naive Bayes classifier (R e1071). No statistical method was used to set the sample size in advance, and investigators knew the group allocation. According to the paper, TCR Vbeta CDR3 sequencing was carried out on over 130 peripheral blood samples, which came from around 43 ophthalmopathy, around 75 hyperthyroidism and roughly 17 progressor patients.

The origin of this receptor is a man aged 18 to 30 with Graves disease. Donor details come from another sample of the same person, matched by shared clones. The sequencing here drew on peripheral blood mononuclear cells (PBMCs), taken at new diagnosis, from a patient treated with antithyroid drugs. This receptor chain uses TRBV10-2 and TRBJ1-1; the D gene cannot be named for sure. CDR3 region: CASTLRGGNTEAFF. The sequenced DNA: TGCGCCAGCACCCTACGTGGTGGAAACACTGAAGCTTTCTTT.